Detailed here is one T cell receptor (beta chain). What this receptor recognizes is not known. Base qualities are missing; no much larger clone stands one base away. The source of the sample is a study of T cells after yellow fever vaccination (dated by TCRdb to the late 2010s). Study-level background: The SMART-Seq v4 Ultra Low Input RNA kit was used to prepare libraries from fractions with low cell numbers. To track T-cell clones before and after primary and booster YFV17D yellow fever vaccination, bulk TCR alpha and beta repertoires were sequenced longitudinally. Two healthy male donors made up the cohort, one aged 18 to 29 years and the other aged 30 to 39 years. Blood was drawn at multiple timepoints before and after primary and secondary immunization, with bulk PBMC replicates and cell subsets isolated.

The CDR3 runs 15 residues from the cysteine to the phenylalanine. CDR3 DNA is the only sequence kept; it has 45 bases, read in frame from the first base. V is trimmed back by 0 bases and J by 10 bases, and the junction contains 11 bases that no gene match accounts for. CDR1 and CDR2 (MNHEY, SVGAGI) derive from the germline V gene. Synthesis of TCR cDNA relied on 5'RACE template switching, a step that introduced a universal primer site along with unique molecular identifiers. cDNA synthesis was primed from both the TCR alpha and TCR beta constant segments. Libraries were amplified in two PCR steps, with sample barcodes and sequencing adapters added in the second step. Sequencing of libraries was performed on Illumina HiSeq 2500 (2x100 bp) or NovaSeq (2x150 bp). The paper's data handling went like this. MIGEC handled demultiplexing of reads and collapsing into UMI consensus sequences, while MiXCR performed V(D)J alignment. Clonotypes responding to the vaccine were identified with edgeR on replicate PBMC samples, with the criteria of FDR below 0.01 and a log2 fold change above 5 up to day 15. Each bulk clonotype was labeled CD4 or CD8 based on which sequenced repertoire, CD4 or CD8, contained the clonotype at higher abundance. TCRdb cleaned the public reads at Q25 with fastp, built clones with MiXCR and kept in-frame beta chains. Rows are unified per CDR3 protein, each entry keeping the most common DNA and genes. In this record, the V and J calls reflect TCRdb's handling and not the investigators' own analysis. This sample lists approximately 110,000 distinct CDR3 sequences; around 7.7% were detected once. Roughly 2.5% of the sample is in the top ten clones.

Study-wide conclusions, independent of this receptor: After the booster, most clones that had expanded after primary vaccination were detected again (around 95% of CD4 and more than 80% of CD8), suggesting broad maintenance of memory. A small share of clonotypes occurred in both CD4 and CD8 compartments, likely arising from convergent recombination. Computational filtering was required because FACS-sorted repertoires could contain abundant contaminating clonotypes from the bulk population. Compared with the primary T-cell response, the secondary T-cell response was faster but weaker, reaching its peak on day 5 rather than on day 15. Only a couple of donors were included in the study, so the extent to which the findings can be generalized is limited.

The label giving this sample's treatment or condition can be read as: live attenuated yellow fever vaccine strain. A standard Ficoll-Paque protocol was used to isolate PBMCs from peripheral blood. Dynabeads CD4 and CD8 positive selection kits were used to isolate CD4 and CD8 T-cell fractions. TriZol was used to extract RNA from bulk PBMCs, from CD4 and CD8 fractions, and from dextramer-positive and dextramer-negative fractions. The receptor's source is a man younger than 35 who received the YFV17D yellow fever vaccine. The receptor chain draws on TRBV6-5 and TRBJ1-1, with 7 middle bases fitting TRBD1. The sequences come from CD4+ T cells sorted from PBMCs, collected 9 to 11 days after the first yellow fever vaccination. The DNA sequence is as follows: TGTGCCAGCAGTTACTCCGCGAGACAGGGAAGCGGAGCTTTCTTT. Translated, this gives CASSYSARQGSGAFF.